This TCR beta chain is drawn from a study of blood T cells in healthy people across ages. Sample-barcoded 5' priming and a J-beta primer mix drove a second PCR of 7 to 11 cycles. One entry per CDR3 protein, called by TCRdb with MiXCR from the 5' RACE reads. Seen here are 780,000 or so distinct CDR3 sequences, 45% to 70% observed once, and the top ten hold roughly 26%. At least ten counts were recorded for this clonotype. V lost 5 bases and J lost 6, with 8 bases in between. This CDR3 has 11 residues. Germline V CDR1 and CDR2: MNHEY, SMNVEV (reference sequence). The material sequenced was blood. This clonotype was obtained from a man aged 35 to 55 in good health. V is TRBV27 and J is TRBJ2-7; D tentatively reads TRBD1 or TRBD2 (6 bases each). CDR3 region: CASSEGGEQYF. CDR3 bases: TGTGCCAGCAGTGAGGGGGGCGAGCAGTACTTC.